This T cell receptor beta chain is from a study of blood T cell repertoires in COVID-19 (TCRdb year 2020). About the full investigation: Samples from collaborators originated in the United States, Italy and Spain and spanned both the acute and convalescent phases of COVID-19. The material from the prospective study consisted of cDNA or gDNA derived from T cells, B-cell-depleted T cells, or PBMCs. The dataset comprised deeply sampled blood TCRbeta repertoires from subjects exposed to, actively infected with, or recovered from COVID-19. The repertoires were released in a freely available public database intended as a resource for research on the immune response to SARS-CoV-2. The samples were drawn from the first 160 participants of the ongoing ImmuneRACE study and from 950 to 1,500 subjects provided by 6 global collaborators. Nearly every sample came with metadata listing a de-identified subject ID, COVID-19 status, age in years and sex. Where available, HLA class I and class II types were taken from metadata supplied by the sample provider and were not determined by assay-based typing. On the study overall, not on this receptor specifically: The amount of clinical and demographic metadata varied by source and participant and was provided uncurated.

TCRbeta CDR3 regions were amplified from genomic DNA using the immunoSEQ Assay, a bias-controlled multiplex PCR. The original pipeline was this. The number of nucleated cells in each sample was estimated by amplification of reference gene primers within the assay. To quantify the absolute abundance of each unique TCRbeta CDR3 rearrangement, sequence reads were collapsed and filtered. For each sample, productive Simpson clonality was calculated as the square root of Simpson's diversity index over productive rearrangements. TCRdb carries this immuneACCESS record with in-frame sequences only. Its versions omit some clonotypes, under half of them owing to an unresolved V gene in the studies checked, with the rest unexplained. V, J and clone size are taken as reported in that table, and D and trimming were inferred from the DNA itself. For this sample the table gives about 230,000 clones, of which roughly nine tenths were detected only once. Roughly 4% of the sample is in the top ten clones.

In regard to this clone: Its antigen specificity is not known. One base away there is no much larger clone; base qualities are not given.

Enrolling through a virtual design, the prospective study's participants ranged in age from roughly 18 to 95 years and lived across about two dozen United States geographic areas. In the prospective study, cohorts were assigned on the basis of participant-reported clinical history obtained from a screening survey and a study questionnaire. In the prospective study, whole blood, serum and a nasopharyngeal or oropharyngeal swab were collected from each participant by mobile phlebotomists. Prospective study participants could optionally give additional blood draws and questionnaires over an approximately 2-month period. Before DNA extraction, blood samples from the prospective study were shipped at room temperature or frozen. This clonotype was sampled from a woman aged 30 to 39 with acute COVID-19. The sequencing sample was made of PBMCs or T cells enriched from blood (not recorded which).

The nucleotide sequence reads TGTGCCAGCAGCCCCCCTGGGCAGGGGGCGTATGGCTACACCTTC. The resulting protein is CASSPPGQGAYGYTF. The rearrangement joined TRBV5-4 to TRBJ1-2; 8 central nucleotides agree with TRBD1. The germline V gene (reference sequence) supplies CDR1 SGHNT and CDR2 YYREEE. V trim: 4 bases; J trim: 5 bases; unmatched bases: 10. The CDR3, cysteine through phenylalanine, is 15 amino acids long. Left in the record is the CDR3 DNA by itself, 45 bases read in frame from the first base.